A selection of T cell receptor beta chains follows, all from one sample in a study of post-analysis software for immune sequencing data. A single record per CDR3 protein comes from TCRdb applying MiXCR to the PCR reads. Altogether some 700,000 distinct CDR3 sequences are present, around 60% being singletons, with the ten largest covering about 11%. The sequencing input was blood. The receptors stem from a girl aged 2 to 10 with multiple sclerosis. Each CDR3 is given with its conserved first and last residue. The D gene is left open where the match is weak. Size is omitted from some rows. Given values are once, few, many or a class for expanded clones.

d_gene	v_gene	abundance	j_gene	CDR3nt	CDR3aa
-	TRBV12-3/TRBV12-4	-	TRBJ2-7	TGTGCCAGCAGCCCACTTCGACACTCCTACAATGAGCAGTACTTC	CASSPLRHSYNEQYF
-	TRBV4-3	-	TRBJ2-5	TGCGCCAGCAGCCAAGACCCAGGGAAGGGAGAGACCCAGTACTTC	CASSQDPGKGETQYF
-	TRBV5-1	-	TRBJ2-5	TGCGCCAGCAGCTATAGAAATCAAGAGACCCAGTACTTC	CASSYRNQETQYF
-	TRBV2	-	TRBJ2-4	TGTGCCAGCAGGGCCGACAGGCCTGTGCTGTACTTC	CASRADRPVLYF
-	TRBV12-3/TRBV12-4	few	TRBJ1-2	TGTGCCAGCAAACCCGGGGTAGGGTATGGCTACACCTTC	CASKPGVGYGYTF
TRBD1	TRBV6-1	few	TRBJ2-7	TGTGCCAGCAGTCCGCCGACAGGGACCTACGAGCAGTACTTC	CASSPPTGTYEQYF
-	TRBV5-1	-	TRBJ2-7	TGCGCCAGCAGCCCAATTAGCGGAGTGGCCTACGAGCAGTACTTC	CASSPISGVAYEQYF
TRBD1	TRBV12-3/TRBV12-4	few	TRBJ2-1	TGTGCCAGCAGTCCTAGGGACAGGGGCAATGAGCAGTTCTTC	CASSPRDRGNEQFF
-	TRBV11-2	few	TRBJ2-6	TGTGCCAGCAGCTTAGGGGGGACGACTGGGGCCAACGTCCTGACTTTC	CASSLGGTTGANVLTF
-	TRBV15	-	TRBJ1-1	TGTGCCACCAGCAGAGATCCGGGTGGGACTGAAGCTTTCTTT	CATSRDPGGTEAFF
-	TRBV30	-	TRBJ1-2	TGTGCCTGGACCGGGACCGTCGTCGGGAACACCTTC	CAWTGTVVGNTF
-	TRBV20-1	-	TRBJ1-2	TGCAGTGCTGACAGCCCCGGGGGCTATGGCTACACCTTC	CSADSPGGYGYTF
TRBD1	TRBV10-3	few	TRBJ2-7	TGTGCCATCAGCGAGGACAGGGAAGACGAGCAGTACTTC	CAISEDREDEQYF
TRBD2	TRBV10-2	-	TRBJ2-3	TGCGCCAGCAGTTTCCCTACGCGGACTAGCGGGACCCGAGGGGATACGCAGTATTTT	CASSFPTRTSGTRGDTQYF
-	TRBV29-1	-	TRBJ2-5	TGCAGCGTTGAGGCACAGGCTGTAGGGACCCAGTACTTC	CSVEAQAVGTQYF
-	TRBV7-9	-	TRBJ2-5	TGTGCCAGCAGTCCCTTTTACGAATTGGGGGAGACCCAGTACTTC	CASSPFYELGETQYF
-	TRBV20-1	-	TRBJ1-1	TGCAGTGCTAGAAAAAGGGGAACGGAAACGGCTTTCTTT	CSARKRGTETAFF
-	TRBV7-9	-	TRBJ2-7	TGTGCCAGCAGCTTAGGGGGAGGAATTCGGTCCTACGAGCAGTACTTC	CASSLGGGIRSYEQYF
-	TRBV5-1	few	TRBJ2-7	TGCGCCAGCAGCTTGACGGGATCCCCCTACGAGCAGTACTTC	CASSLTGSPYEQYF
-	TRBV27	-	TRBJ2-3	TGTGCCAGCAGCCCGCGGATGGGGACCACAGATACGCAGTATTTT	CASSPRMGTTDTQYF
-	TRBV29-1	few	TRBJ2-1	TGCAGCGTTGATGACGAAAGCAGGAATGAGCAGTTCTTC	CSVDDESRNEQFF
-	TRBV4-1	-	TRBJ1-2	TGCGCCAGCAGCCAGCCACATACTGCTAACTATGGCTACACCTTC	CASSQPHTANYGYTF
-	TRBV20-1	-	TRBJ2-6	TGCAGTGCTAGACCGGGACACTTCTCTGGGGCCAACGTCCTGACTTTC	CSARPGHFSGANVLTF
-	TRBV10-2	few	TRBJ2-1	TGCGCCAGCAGTGAGGGGGCCGAACCTTACAATGAGCAGTTCTTC	CASSEGAEPYNEQFF
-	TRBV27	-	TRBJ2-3	TGTGCCAGCAGTTTTCTTCCTCCAGATACGCAGTATTTT	CASSFLPPDTQYF
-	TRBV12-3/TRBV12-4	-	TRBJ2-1	TGTGCCAGCAGTTCCCGGACTTTAAGGATCAATGAGCAGTTCTTC	CASSSRTLRINEQFF
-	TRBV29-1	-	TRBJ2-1	TGCAGCGTTGCAACGAGGAGAAGTAGTGCCGATGAGCAGTTCTTC	CSVATRRSSADEQFF
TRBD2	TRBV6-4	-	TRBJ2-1	TGTGCCAGCAGTGACTCAGAACTAGCGGCATCTTTAAATGAGCAGTTCTTC	CASSDSELAASLNEQFF
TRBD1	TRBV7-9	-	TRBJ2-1	TGTGCCAGCAGCTTAGGGGTTTCGCGGCAGGGGGATGAGCAGTTCTTC	CASSLGVSRQGDEQFF
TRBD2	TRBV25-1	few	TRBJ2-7	TGTGCCAGCAGTGGGACTAGCGGGAGAAGCCACGAGCAGTACTTC	CASSGTSGRSHEQYF
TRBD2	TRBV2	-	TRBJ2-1	TGTGCCAGCGTCGGCCTAGCGGGGTACAATGAGCAGTTCTTC	CASVGLAGYNEQFF
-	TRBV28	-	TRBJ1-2	TGTGCCAGCAGTTCCCCCGACAGACTCTATGGCTACACCTTC	CASSSPDRLYGYTF
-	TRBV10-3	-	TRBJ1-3	TGTGCCATTCGGGACATCTCTGGAAACACCATATATTTT	CAIRDISGNTIYF
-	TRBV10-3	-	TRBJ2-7	TGTGCCATCAGTGAGTCTGGGGTATCCTCCTACGAGCAGTACTTC	CAISESGVSSYEQYF
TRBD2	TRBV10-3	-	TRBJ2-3	TGTGCCATCAGATCAGCGGGGGGGCCGTCAGATACGCAGTATTTT	CAIRSAGGPSDTQYF
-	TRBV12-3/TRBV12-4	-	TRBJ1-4	TGTGCCAGCAGTTTAGTCCAGGGAGGGAATGAAAAACTGTTTTTT	CASSLVQGGNEKLFF
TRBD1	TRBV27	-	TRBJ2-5	TGTGCCAGCAGAATGGGACAGGGGGGGGAGCAGTACTTC	CASRMGQGGEQYF
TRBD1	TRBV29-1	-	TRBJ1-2	TGCAGCGTTGTGAGGGACCCGGACGGGACAGAATTTTATGGCTACACCTTC	CSVVRDPDGTEFYGYTF
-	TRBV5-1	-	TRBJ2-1	TGCGCCAGCAGCTTGGAGACAGTTATCTCCTACAATGAGCAGTTCTTC	CASSLETVISYNEQFF
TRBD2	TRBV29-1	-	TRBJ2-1	TGCAGCGTTGAAGGCAAACTAGCGGGAGGGCGAAATGAGCAGTTCTTC	CSVEGKLAGGRNEQFF
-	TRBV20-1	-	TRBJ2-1	TGCAGTGCTAGACACAGGAGTGCAATCTCGAGCTCCTACAATGAGCAGTTCTTC	CSARHRSAISSSYNEQFF
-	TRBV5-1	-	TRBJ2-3	TGCGCCAGCCGGCCGGACGTGGCGGATACGCAGTATTTT	CASRPDVADTQYF
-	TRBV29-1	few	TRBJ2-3	TGCAGCGTTGAAGTGGGGGAGGTCACAGATACGCAGTATTTT	CSVEVGEVTDTQYF
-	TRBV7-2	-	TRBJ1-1	TGTGCCAGCAGCCTCGAAAAGGGCACTGAAGCTTTCTTT	CASSLEKGTEAFF
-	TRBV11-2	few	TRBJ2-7	TGTGCCAGCCGTCGAGTAGGGCGGACCTACGAGCAGTACTTC	CASRRVGRTYEQYF
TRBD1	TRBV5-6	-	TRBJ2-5	TGTGCCAGCAGATCGGACAGGGAACAAGAGACCCAGTACTTC	CASRSDREQETQYF
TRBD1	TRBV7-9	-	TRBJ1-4	TGTGCCAGCAGCTTAGGCGGGACAGGGAATGAAAAACTGTTTTTT	CASSLGGTGNEKLFF
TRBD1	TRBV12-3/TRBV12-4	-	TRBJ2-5	TGTGCCAGCAGTCCAAGTGGGACAGGGGTGGGAGAGACCCAGTACTTC	CASSPSGTGVGETQYF
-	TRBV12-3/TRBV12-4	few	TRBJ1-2	TGTGCCAGCAGTTCAAACTTGGGGGTTAACTATGGCTACACCTTC	CASSSNLGVNYGYTF